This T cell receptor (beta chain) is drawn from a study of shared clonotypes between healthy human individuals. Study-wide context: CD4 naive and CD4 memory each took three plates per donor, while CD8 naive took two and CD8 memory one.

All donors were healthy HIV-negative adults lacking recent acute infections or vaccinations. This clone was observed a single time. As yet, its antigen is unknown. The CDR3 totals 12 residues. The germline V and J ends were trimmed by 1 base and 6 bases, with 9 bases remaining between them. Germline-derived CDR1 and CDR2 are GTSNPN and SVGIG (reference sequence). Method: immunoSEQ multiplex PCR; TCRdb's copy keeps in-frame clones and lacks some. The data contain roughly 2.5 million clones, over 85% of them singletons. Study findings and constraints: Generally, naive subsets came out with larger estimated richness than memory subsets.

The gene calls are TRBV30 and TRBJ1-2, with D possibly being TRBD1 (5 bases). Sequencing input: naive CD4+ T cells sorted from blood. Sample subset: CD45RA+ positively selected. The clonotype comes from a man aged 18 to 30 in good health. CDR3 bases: TGTGCCTGGAGTGGGGGGGTGGATGGCTACACCTTC. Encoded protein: CAWSGGVDGYTF.